This T cell receptor (beta chain) was found in a study of long-term antiretroviral therapy in people with HIV. Study at large: About a decade before 2015, the earliest samples were taken when ART was typically delayed. General study results and limits: Records did not include ART adherence, viral resistance or therapy changes.

Of note for this clone: Its antigen is not known.

Until DNA extraction, the samples held between about 0.9-11 million cryopreserved PBMC. Samples were assayed with immunoSEQ v3.0 at survey level. Sequencing was performed with immunoSEQ multiplex PCR; in TCRdb, only in-frame clones are kept and a portion is missing. This sample yields tens of thousands of clones, of which approximately 86% are seen a single time; approximately 4.8% belongs to the top ten. The CDR3 is 15 amino acids. Trimming removed 7 bases from V and 4 bases from J, with 17 bases in between. Germline V gene lookup returns CDR1 SNHLY and CDR2 FYNNEI. This clonotype was sampled from a woman in her thirties with HIV. This material consisted of unsorted PBMCs, taken 0.8 years after starting antiretroviral therapy. The chain is built from TRBV2 and TRBJ1-5; the D gene is possibly TRBD1 (6 bases). The CDR3 nucleotides are TGTGCCAGCACCCTTTCGAGGGGGGGGAATCAGCCCCAGCATTTT. Its protein product is CASTLSRGGNQPQHF.